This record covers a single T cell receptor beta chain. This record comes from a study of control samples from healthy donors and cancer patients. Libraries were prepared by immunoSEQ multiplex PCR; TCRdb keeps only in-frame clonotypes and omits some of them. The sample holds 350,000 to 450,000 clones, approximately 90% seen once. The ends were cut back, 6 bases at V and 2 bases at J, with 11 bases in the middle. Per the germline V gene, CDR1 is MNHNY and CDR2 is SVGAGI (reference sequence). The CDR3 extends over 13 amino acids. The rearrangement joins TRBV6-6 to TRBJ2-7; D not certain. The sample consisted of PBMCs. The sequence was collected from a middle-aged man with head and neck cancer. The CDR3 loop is CASRPLMAYEQYF. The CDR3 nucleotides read TGTGCCAGCAGACCGCTAATGGCCTACGAGCAGTACTTC.